The entry below gives a single T cell receptor beta chain sequence along with its context. Its antigen is not known. The data are from a study of cytomegalovirus exposure and HLA in healthy donors. Points from the study as a whole: Earlier findings revealed that most TCR beta V segments proved productive either about 87% or about 30% of the time. A missense variant in DCLRE1C was later tied to TCR beta V- and J-gene trimming. A later analysis showed that HLA-associated TCR beta chains had undergone more clonal expansion than equally common others.

Primers for the PCR totalled 60 Vbeta and 13 Jbeta. Only in-frame clones appear in the TCRdb table, and some are missing; sequencing was by immunoSEQ multiplex PCR. This repertoire includes 200,000 to 250,000 clones. The CDR3 loop spans 13 amino acids. V lost 9 bases and J lost 3; bases outside the gene matches: 4. Germline CDR1 is SNHLY and CDR2 is FYNNEI. When sampled, the donors appeared nominally healthy, though they likely had unrecorded immune exposures. The chain couples TRBV2 to TRBJ2-1, with 8 bases fitting TRBD2. The sequence was obtained from a girl between 2 and 10 years old in good health and CMV-seropositive. Sequencing was done on a sample of PBMCs. The DNA of the CDR3 is TGTGCCAGTCGCGGGGGGCACTACAATGAGCAGTTCTTC. Amino acid sequence: CASRGGHYNEQFF.